This TCR beta chain was obtained from a study of metastatic and nonmetastatic thyroid tumors. V gave up 3 bases and J gave up 1 base; unmatched junction bases: 11. Germline CDR1 is DFQATT and CDR2 is SNEGSKA (reference sequence). This CDR3 comprises 18 residues. Thyroid surgery was preceded by no treatment in any patient. MiXCR reprocessed the PCR reads for TCRdb. Among 4,700 or so clones listed, roughly 24% were seen once. This clonotype was sampled from a female donor with papillary thyroid cancer or a benign thyroid nodule (not recorded which). Some clones in this sample may be carry-over from other donors' samples. The chain uses TRBV20-1 and TRBJ2-1; 11 nucleotides line up with TRBD2. The sequenced sample was adjacent normal tissue. The CDR3 bases are TGCAGTGCTAGGACTAGCGGGATATTTGCGGAGTCCTACAATGAGCAGTTCTTC. Encoded protein: CSARTSGIFAESYNEQFF.